These T cell receptor beta chains were read from a single sample in a study of blood T cell repertoires in COVID-19. Data came from immunoSEQ multiplex PCR; TCRdb stores just in-frame clones and leaves some out. The sample consists of hundreds of thousands of clones, about 87% of them appearing once. The sample was PBMCs or T cells enriched from blood (not recorded which). These receptors were obtained from a woman aged 45-65 years who had recovered from COVID-19. The CDR3 runs from the conserved cysteine through the conserved F or W. A D gene is named only where the DNA matches it firmly. For some rows the clone size is stated as once, few or many, or as a class when expanded; others skip it.

D gene	V gene	clone size	J gene	CDR3 protein	CDR3 DNA
-	TRBV30	-	TRBJ1-5	CAWTTGPNQPQHF	TGTGCCTGGACAACAGGGCCCAATCAGCCCCAGCATTTT
TRBD1	TRBV4-1	once	TRBJ2-5	CASSRGQGHQETQYF	TGCGCCAGCAGCCGCGGACAGGGACACCAAGAGACCCAGTACTTC
-	TRBV19	-	TRBJ2-7	CASSGRTPFSEQYF	TGTGCCAGTAGTGGACGGACTCCGTTTAGCGAGCAGTACTTC
-	TRBV19	-	TRBJ2-3	CATATGSGTDTQYF	TGTGCCACCGCTACTGGATCGGGTACAGATACGCAGTATTTT
-	TRBV14	-	TRBJ1-4	CASSQDLTSGEKLFF	TGTGCCAGCAGCCAAGATCTGACTTCTGGCGAAAAACTGTTTTTT
-	TRBV4-3	-	TRBJ1-5	CASSKRQGGQPQHF	TGCGCCAGCAGCAAAAGGCAGGGAGGTCAGCCCCAGCATTTT
TRBD1	TRBV19	-	TRBJ1-6	CASRPDRELDSPLHF	TGTGCCAGTAGGCCAGACAGGGAATTGGATTCACCCCTCCACTTT
TRBD1	TRBV5-1	-	TRBJ1-1	CASSLRAGGSNTEAFF	TGCGCCAGCAGCTTGAGGGCAGGGGGTTCTAACACTGAAGCTTTCTTT
-	TRBV18	once	TRBJ1-4	CASSQTGSGGKLFF	TGTGCCAGCTCCCAGACAGGTTCTGGTGGAAAACTGTTTTTT
-	TRBV23-1	-	TRBJ2-4	CANAWVGAENIQYF	TGCGCCAACGCCTGGGTTGGCGCGGAAAACATTCAGTACTTC
TRBD1	TRBV2	-	TRBJ1-2	CASRPGTGADGYTF	TGTGCCAGCAGGCCCGGGACAGGGGCGGATGGCTACACCTTC
TRBD1	TRBV2	-	TRBJ1-5	CASSPDRRDSNQPQHF	TGTGCCAGCAGCCCGGACAGGCGAGATAGCAATCAGCCCCAGCATTTT
-	TRBV30	-	TRBJ2-3	CAWSVIGDTQYF	TGTGCCTGGAGTGTGATCGGGGATACGCAGTATTTT
-	TRBV19	-	TRBJ2-2	CASRSADYTGELFF	TGTGCCAGTAGATCGGCGGATTACACCGGGGAGCTGTTTTTT
-	TRBV6-5	-	TRBJ1-2	CASSYQGQQSGYTF	TGTGCCAGCAGTTACCAGGGCCAGCAGAGTGGCTACACCTTC
-	TRBV2	-	TRBJ1-2	CASVGVLGAYGYTF	TGTGCCAGCGTGGGGGTATTGGGGGCCTATGGCTACACCTTC
-	TRBV7-8	-	TRBJ1-6	CASSLRYGGGTLHF	TGTGCCAGCAGCTTAAGATATGGCGGAGGGACCCTCCACTTT
-	TRBV30	-	TRBJ2-7	CAWTKGPLTSYEQYF	TGTGCCTGGACCAAGGGGCCACTAACCTCCTACGAGCAGTACTTC
TRBD1	TRBV19	-	TRBJ1-2	CASDQGQEISNYGYTF	TGTGCCAGTGACCAGGGACAGGAGATTTCTAACTATGGCTACACCTTC
TRBD2	TRBV5-5	-	TRBJ2-2	CASSPDRWGGTGELFF	TGTGCCAGCAGCCCCGACCGATGGGGGGGCACCGGGGAGCTGTTTTTT
TRBD1	TRBV2	-	TRBJ2-7	CASSEQGANMEQYF	TGTGCCAGCAGTGAACAGGGGGCGAACATGGAGCAGTACTTC
-	TRBV2	-	TRBJ1-2	CASSEGRVYGYTF	TGTGCCAGCAGTGAAGGCAGGGTCTATGGCTACACCTTC
-	TRBV27	-	TRBJ1-2	CASMSTAYGYTF	TGTGCCAGCATGTCGACAGCCTATGGCTACACCTTC
TRBD1	TRBV28	-	TRBJ1-5	CASRISTGDNSNQPQHF	TGTGCCAGCAGGATCTCGACAGGGGACAATAGCAATCAGCCCCAGCATTTT
TRBD2	TRBV7-9	-	TRBJ2-3	CASSFLRGGPDTQYF	TGTGCCAGCAGCTTTTTGCGGGGGGGCCCGGATACGCAGTATTTT
-	TRBV19	-	TRBJ1-2	CASNALPGVDGYTF	TGTGCCAGTAATGCGCTCCCAGGCGTTGATGGCTACACCTTC
-	TRBV7-3	once	TRBJ2-1	CASSPGLNNEQFF	TGTGCCAGCAGCCCAGGACTAAACAATGAGCAGTTCTTC
TRBD1	TRBV5-1	-	TRBJ2-2	CASSGRTGGIVGTGELFF	TGCGCCAGCAGCGGACGGACAGGGGGCATCGTTGGCACCGGGGAGCTGTTTTTT
-	TRBV11-1	once	TRBJ2-3	CASSLEGADTQYF	TGTGCCAGCAGCTTAGAAGGGGCAGATACGCAGTATTTT
TRBD1	TRBV9	-	TRBJ1-5	CASSTWDSSNQPQHF	TGTGCCAGCAGCACTTGGGACAGTAGCAATCAGCCCCAGCATTTT
-	TRBV3-1/TRBV3-2	-	TRBJ1-2	CASSQDPGFYGYTF	TGTGCCAGCAGCCAAGATCCAGGGTTCTATGGCTACACCTTC
-	TRBV10-2	-	TRBJ1-5	CASSVAPSNQPQHF	TGCGCCAGCAGTGTAGCTCCTAGCAATCAGCCCCAGCATTTT
TRBD1	TRBV27	-	TRBJ2-7	CASSPQGRSYEQYF	TGTGCCAGCAGTCCACAGGGGCGGTCCTACGAGCAGTACTTC
-	TRBV3-1/TRBV3-2	-	TRBJ1-1	CASSPRSLIRQGEAFF	TGTGCCAGCAGCCCGCGGAGTCTCATCCGGCAAGGTGAAGCTTTCTTT
-	TRBV7-2	-	TRBJ1-2	CASSSPNTYGYTF	TGTGCCAGCAGCTCCCCAAACACGTATGGCTACACCTTC
-	TRBV29-1	-	TRBJ2-7	CSVPGDSYEQYF	TGCAGCGTCCCAGGGGACTCCTACGAGCAGTACTTC
-	TRBV4-1	-	TRBJ1-3	CASSQGRSSGNTIYF	TGCGCCAGCAGCCAAGGTAGGAGCTCTGGAAACACCATATATTTT
TRBD1	TRBV29-1	-	TRBJ1-1	CSVHPGTGGPIFF	TGCAGCGTCCACCCCGGGACAGGGGGCCCCATTTTCTTT
-	TRBV19	-	TRBJ1-2	CASKHLRDLDNYGYTF	TGTGCCAGTAAACATCTCCGGGACTTGGATAACTATGGCTACACCTTC
TRBD1	TRBV5-1	-	TRBJ1-2	CASSLPGGGYGYTF	TGCGCCAGCAGCTTGCCAGGGGGCGGCTATGGCTACACCTTC
TRBD2	TRBV5-1	-	TRBJ2-5	CASSSRAGGQETQYF	TGCGCCAGCAGCTCCCGGGCGGGGGGGCAAGAGACCCAGTACTTC
TRBD2	TRBV27	-	TRBJ2-1	CASSSPGGPINEQFF	TGTGCCAGCAGTTCGCCGGGGGGGCCTATCAATGAGCAGTTCTTC
TRBD1	TRBV3-1/TRBV3-2	-	TRBJ1-3	CASSQPGQGTGNTIYF	TGTGCCAGCAGCCAACCGGGACAGGGTACAGGAAACACCATATATTTT